The following is a TCR beta chain sequence with its context. Antigen specificity is unknown. The sample is drawn from a study of PD-1 blockade in classical Hodgkin lymphoma. Regarding time point: cycle 4 day 1 (C4D1), after six to seven weeks of nivolumab. Relapses following autologous stem cell transplantation were seen in all patients, with brentuximab vedotin exposure varying. CDR3 length: 16 amino acids. Germline CDR1 reads SGHKS; CDR2 reads YYEKEE (reference sequence). The trim removed 3 bases at V and 4 bases at J, leaving 11 bases unmatched. Profiled with immunoSEQ multiplex PCR; TCRdb holds only in-frame clones, not every one. This table holds about 90,000 clones, 90% found once. Study-wide findings and caveats: With respect to the repertoire differences, their causes, possibly disease activity or prior therapy, remain undefined. Newly diagnosed patients were reported to start with lower TCR diversity than healthy donors. Excluded were patients who started nivolumab under 1 year after ASCT, a group that had lower diversity.

The chain joins TRBV5-5 to TRBJ1-1, with TRBD1 identical over 8 bases. The source material was peripheral blood mononuclear cells (PBMCs), sampled before the fourth cycle of nivolumab. This receptor was identified in a human donor with classical Hodgkin lymphoma. As DNA, the CDR3 is TGTGCCAGCAGCTATAGTTGGACAGGGTTGAGCACTGAAGCTTTCTTT. Residues: CASSYSWTGLSTEAFF.